The source of this T cell receptor beta chain is a study of Ad26.COV2.S vaccination and SARS-CoV-2 variants. Points from the study as a whole: Substantial breadth in spike-specific CD8+ and CD4+ T cell responses was reportedly seen after vaccination.

Produced via immunoSEQ multiplex PCR; TCRdb's table is partial and in-frame only. The table records around 320,000 clones, around 85% of them present only once. This CDR3 has 16 amino acids. Trimming shortened V by 0 bases and J by 1 base, and 10 bases separated the two germline ends. CDR1 and CDR2 (germline): MNHEY, SVGAGI. As to this clone: The antigen remains unidentified.

Treatment defined: approximately 18 received Ad26.COV2.S at low or high dose, single or two shots; five or six received placebo; per-sample allocation not given. The study sampled participants on day 63 after the first vaccine or placebo injection. Material: peripheral blood, obtained in a trial of Ad26.COV2.S vaccine versus placebo. The chain carries TRBV6-5 and TRBJ1-5, with D hard to call. This clonotype was sampled from a person between 18 and 65 years old who received the Ad26.COV2.S COVID-19 vaccine or a placebo. CDR3 coding DNA: TGTGCCAGCAGTTACTCGAATCAACCCAGCAATCAGCCCCAGCATTTT. As protein: CASSYSNQPSNQPQHF.